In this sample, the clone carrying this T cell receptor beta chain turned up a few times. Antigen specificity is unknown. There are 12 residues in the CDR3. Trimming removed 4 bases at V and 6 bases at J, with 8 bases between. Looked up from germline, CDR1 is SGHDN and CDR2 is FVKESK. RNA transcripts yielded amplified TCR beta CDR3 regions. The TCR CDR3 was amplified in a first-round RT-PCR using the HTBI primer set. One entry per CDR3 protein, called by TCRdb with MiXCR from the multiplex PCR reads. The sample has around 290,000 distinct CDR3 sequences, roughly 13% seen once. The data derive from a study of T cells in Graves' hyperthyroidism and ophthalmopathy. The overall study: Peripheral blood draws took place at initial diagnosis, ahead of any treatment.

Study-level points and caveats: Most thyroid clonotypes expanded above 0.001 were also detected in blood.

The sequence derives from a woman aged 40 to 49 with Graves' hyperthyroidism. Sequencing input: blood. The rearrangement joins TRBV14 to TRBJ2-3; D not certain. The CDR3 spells CASSPNWDTQYF. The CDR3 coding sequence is TGTGCCAGCAGCCCAAACTGGGATACGCAGTATTTT. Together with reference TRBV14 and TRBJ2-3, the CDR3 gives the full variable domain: EAGVTQFPSHSVIEKGQTVTLRCDPISGHDNLYWYRRVMGKEIKFLLHFVKESKQDESGMPNNRFLAERTGGTYSTLKVQPAELEDSGVYFCASSPNWDTQYFGPGTRLTVL.